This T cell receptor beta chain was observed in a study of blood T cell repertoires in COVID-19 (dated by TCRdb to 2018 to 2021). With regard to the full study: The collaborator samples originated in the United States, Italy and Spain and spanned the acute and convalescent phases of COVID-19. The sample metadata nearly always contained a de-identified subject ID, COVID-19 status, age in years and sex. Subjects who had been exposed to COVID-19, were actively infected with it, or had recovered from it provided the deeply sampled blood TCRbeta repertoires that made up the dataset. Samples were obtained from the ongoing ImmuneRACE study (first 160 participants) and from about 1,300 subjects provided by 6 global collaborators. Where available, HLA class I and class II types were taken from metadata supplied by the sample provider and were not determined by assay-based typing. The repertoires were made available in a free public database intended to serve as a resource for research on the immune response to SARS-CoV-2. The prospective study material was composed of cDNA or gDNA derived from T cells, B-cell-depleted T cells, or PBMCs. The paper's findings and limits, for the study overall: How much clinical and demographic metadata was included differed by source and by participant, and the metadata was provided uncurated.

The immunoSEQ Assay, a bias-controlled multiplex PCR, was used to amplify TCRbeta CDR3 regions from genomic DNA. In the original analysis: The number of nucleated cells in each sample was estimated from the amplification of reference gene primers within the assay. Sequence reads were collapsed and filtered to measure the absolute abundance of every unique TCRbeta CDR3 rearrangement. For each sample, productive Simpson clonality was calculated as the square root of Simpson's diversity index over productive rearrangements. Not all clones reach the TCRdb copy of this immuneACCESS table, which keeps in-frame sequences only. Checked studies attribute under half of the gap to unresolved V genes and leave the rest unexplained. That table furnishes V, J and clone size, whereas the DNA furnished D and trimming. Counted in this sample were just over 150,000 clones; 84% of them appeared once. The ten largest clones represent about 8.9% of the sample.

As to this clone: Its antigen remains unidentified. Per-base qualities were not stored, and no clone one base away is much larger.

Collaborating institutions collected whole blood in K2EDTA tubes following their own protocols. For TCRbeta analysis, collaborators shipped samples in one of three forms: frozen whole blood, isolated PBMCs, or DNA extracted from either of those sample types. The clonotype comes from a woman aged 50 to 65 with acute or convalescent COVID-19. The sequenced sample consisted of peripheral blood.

The DNA reads as follows: TGTGCCATCCGGGACACTCGCTATAATCAGCCCCAGCATTTT. Protein translation: CAIRDTRYNQPQHF. The chain was built from TRBV19 and TRBJ1-5; the D gene is possibly TRBD1, with 6 bases matching. At the junction V is shortened by 10 bases and J by 4 bases, with 17 bases in between. The CDR3, from cysteine to phenylalanine, totals 14 residues. The entry retains the CDR3 DNA only, 42 bases that are in frame from base 1. Based on the germline V gene (reference sequence), the CDR1 and CDR2 sequences are LNHDA and SQIVND. When the CDR3 is completed using the reference TRBV19 and TRBJ1-5 genes on either side, the full variable domain is DGGITQSPKYLFRKEGQNVTLSCEQNLNHDAMYWYRQDPGQGLRLIYYSQIVNDFQKGDIAEGYSVSREKKESFPLTVTSAQKNPTAFYLCAIRDTRYNQPQHFGDGTRLSIL.